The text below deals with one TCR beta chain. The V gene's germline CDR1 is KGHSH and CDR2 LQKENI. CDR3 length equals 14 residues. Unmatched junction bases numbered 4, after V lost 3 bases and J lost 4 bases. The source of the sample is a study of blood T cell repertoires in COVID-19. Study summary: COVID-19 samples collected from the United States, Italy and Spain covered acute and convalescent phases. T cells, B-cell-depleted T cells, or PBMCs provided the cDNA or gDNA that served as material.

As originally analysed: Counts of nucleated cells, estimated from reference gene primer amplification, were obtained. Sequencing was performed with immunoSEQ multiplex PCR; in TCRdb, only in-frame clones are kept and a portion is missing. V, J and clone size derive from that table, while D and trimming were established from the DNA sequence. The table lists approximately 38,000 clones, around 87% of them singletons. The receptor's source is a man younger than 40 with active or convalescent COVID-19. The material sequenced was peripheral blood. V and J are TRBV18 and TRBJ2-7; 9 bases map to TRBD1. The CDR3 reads CASSPGQGWYEQYF. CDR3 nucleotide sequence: TGTGCCAGCTCACCGGGACAGGGATGGTACGAGCAGTACTTC.